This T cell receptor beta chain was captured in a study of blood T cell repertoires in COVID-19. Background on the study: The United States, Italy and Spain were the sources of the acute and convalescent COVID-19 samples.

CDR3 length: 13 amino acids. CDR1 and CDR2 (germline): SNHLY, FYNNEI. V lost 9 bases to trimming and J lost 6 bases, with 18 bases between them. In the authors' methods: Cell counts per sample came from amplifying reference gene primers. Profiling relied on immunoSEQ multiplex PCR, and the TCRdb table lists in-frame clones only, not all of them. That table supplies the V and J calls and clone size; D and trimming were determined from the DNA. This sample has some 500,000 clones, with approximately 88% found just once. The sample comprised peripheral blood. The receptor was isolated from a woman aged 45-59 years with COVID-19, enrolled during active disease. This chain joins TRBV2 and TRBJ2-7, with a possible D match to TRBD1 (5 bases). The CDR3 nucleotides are TGTGCCAGTCAAGGTCAGGGTGCCAGCGAGCAGTACTTC. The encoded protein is CASQGQGASEQYF.